This is a list of T cell receptor beta chains from one sample in a study of naive and memory T cell subsets. TCRdb reprocessed the 5' RACE reads via MiXCR and lists one record per CDR3 protein. The sample consists of about 48,000 distinct CDR3 sequences, 4.7% of them appearing once. The receptors come from a female donor in good health. CDR3s leave out the opening cysteine and the closing phenylalanine or tryptophan. The order of the fields is CDR3 length, V gene, clone size, CDR3 protein. Expanded clones get a size class; other rows say once, few or many, or leave the size out.

>11|TRBV27|many
ASSFGRDYGYT
>13|TRBV6-4|.
ASSDSGLEHNEQF
>12|TRBV29-1|many
SVPPESSYNEQF
>10|TRBV11-2|many
ASSLDRGEQF
>10|TRBV28|many
ASSAGVYEQY
>11|TRBV3-1|.
ASSQEKPANQY
>10|TRBV20-1|many
SAPTPYYGYT
>12|TRBV14|many
ASSSRSSYNEQF
>16|TRBV28|once
ASSSPGQGYWSTDTQY
>10|TRBV10-2|many
ASTGTFAEAF
>13|TRBV5-6|many
ASSWGTSGRAYQF
>13|TRBV7-6|many
ASSLEGLVWDEQF
>9|TRBV28|many
ASSFLGEQY
>15|TRBV6-5|many
ASSYSFFGGQNQPQH
>16|TRBV28|many
ASSSAGLLGSGANVLT
>13|TRBV7-9|.
ASSRNRGVGQTQY
>16|TRBV4-1|many
ASSHRSSTSGSSYEQY
>11|TRBV9|many
ASSSGLKETQY
>11|TRBV9|many
ASSPRSAGEQF
>12|TRBV28|few
ASSDRESIYEQY
>11|TRBV28|few
ASSFEVLVSQY
>12|TRBV7-7|many
ASSLGLPYNEQF
>10|TRBV20-1|many
SAYRGAQPQH
>12|TRBV27|many
ASSSPLRNHGYT
>15|TRBV28|many
ASSSAGLAGRSYEQY
>13|TRBV20-1|many
SARDRGNFADTQY
>13|TRBV9|many
ASSTSGTYYNEQF